These 10 T cell receptor beta chains were sequenced from one sample in a study of shared clonotypes between healthy human individuals. Only CD45RO-negative cells positively selected for CCR7 counted as naive CD8 cells, so terminally differentiated effector memory CD45RA+ cells were excluded. Generated by immunoSEQ multiplex PCR, the TCRdb table keeps only in-frame clones and is missing some. Among around 620,000 clones listed, approximately 96% were seen once. Sequenced input: naive CD8+ T cells sorted from blood. Every receptor here comes from a woman aged 25 to 39 in good health.

V usage is TRBV7-9 and J usage is TRBJ2-7; TRBD1 is a possible D gene (6 bases). Germline V gene lookup returns CDR1 SEHNR and CDR2 FQNEAQ (reference sequence). This CDR3 comprises 13 residues. The V gene lost 6 bases and the J gene lost 5 bases, with 14 bases spanning the gap. The CDR3 coding sequence is TGTGCCAGCAGACCGGCTCAGGGGCACGAGCAGTACTTC. Translated: CASRPAQGHEQYF.

The chain joins TRBV28 to TRBJ1-5; D is unresolved. Trimming took 10 bases from V and 0 from J, leaving 7 bases between them. This CDR3 has 12 amino acids. The germline V gene encodes CDR1 MDHEN and CDR2 SYDVKM. The CDR3 spells CATDYSNQPQHF. CDR3 nucleotide sequence: TGTGCCACCGATTATAGCAATCAGCCCCAGCATTTT. The full variable domain, completed using reference TRBV28 and TRBJ1-5, is DVKVTQSSRYLVKRTGEKVFLECVQDMDHENMFWYRQDPGLGLRLIYFSYDVKMKEKGDIPEGYSVSREKKERFSLILESASTNQTSMYLCATDYSNQPQHFGDGTRLSIL.

The chain recombines TRBV18 with TRBJ2-1; the D gene is possibly TRBD2 (6 bases). This CDR3 comprises 16 residues. V was cut by 5 bases and J by 2 bases, with 16 bases left in between. CDR1 is KGHSH, CDR2 LQKENI, per germline. CDR3 in amino acids: CASSYEGLPPYNEQFF. DNA for the CDR3: TGTGCCAGCTCATATGAGGGACTTCCCCCCTACAATGAGCAGTTCTTC. Full variable domain (remainder filled in from reference TRBV18 and TRBJ2-1): NAGVMQNPRHLVRRRGQEARLRCSPMKGHSHVYWYRQLPEEGLKFMVYLQKENIIDESGMPKERFSAEFPKEGPSILRIQQVVRGDSAAYFCASSYEGLPPYNEQFFGPGTRLTVL.

V usage is TRBV6-1 and J usage is TRBJ1-5; D perhaps matches TRBD1 (5 bases). CDR3 size: 15 residues. Trimming stripped 9 bases from V and 0 bases from J, with 15 bases between. The germline V gene encodes CDR1 MNHNS and CDR2 SASEGT. The CDR3 is CASTFGAYSNQPQHF. CDR3 sequence (DNA): TGTGCCAGTACCTTTGGGGCTTATAGCAATCAGCCCCAGCATTTT.

Comments on this clone: This sample also contains other DNA sequences that code for the same CDR3. J is TRBJ1-1 and V is TRBV19; D gene ambiguous. Trimming cost V 4 bases and J 0 bases, with 3 bases left between them. This CDR3 is 12 amino acids long. Germline-derived CDR1 and CDR2 are LNHDA and SQIVND (reference sequence). The CDR3 DNA sequence: TGTGCCAGTAGTAGGCTGAACACTGAAGCTTTCTTT. Translated: CASSRLNTEAFF.

V is TRBV5-4 and J is TRBJ2-3; TRBD2 is a possible D gene (5 bases). The CDR3 contains 16 residues. Trimming removed 0 bases at V and 1 base at J, with 12 bases between. CDR1 and CDR2 from the germline V gene are SGHNT and YYREEE (reference sequence). CDR3 sequence (DNA): TGTGCCAGCAGCTTGGAGGGTCACGGGGGCACAGATACGCAGTATTTT. This encodes CASSLEGHGGTDTQYF. Based on the CDR3 plus reference TRBV5-4 and TRBJ2-3, the full variable domain is ETGVTQSPTHLIKTRGQQVTLRCSSQSGHNTVSWYQQALGQGPQFIFQYYREEENGRGNFPPRFSGLQFPNYSSELNVNALELDDSALYLCASSLEGHGGTDTQYFGPGTRLTVL.

This clone was seen only once. The chain carries TRBV6-5 and TRBJ1-1; no clear D gene. Germline V CDR1 and CDR2: MNHEY, SVGAGI. The germline V and J ends were trimmed by 6 bases and 7 bases, with 21 bases remaining between them. The CDR3 runs to 15 residues. This CDR3 is CASSPFIEDLDEAFF. The CDR3 bases are TGTGCCAGCAGCCCCTTCATAGAGGACTTGGATGAAGCTTTCTTT.

This chain joins TRBV11-2 and TRBJ2-1, with D perhaps TRBD1 (6 bases). V lost 2 bases and J 6 bases, leaving 14 bases between the germline ends. Germline CDR1 SGHAT, CDR2 FQNNGV. This CDR3 spans 15 amino acids. The CDR3 DNA is TGTGCCAGCAGCTTATCCAGGGGTTCGGGCAATGAGCAGTTCTTC. Translating it yields CASSLSRGSGNEQFF.

J is TRBJ2-7 and V is TRBV19; 8 nucleotides match TRBD1. V shed 3 bases, J shed 3 bases, and the junction held 4 bases outside the gene matches. Per germline, CDR1 LNHDA and CDR2 SQIVND (reference sequence). This CDR3 has 14 residues. CDR3 region: CASSIRGRNYEQYF. The DNA for the CDR3 is TGTGCCAGTAGTATCAGGGGGCGAAACTACGAGCAGTACTTC.

CDR3 in amino acids: CASSSETSGSSYEQYF. The DNA of the CDR3 is TGTGCCAGCAGCTCAGAAACTAGCGGGAGCTCCTACGAGCAGTACTTC. The chain uses TRBV11-2 and TRBJ2-7, with 11 bases matching TRBD2. This CDR3 is 16 amino acids long. Germline-derived CDR1 and CDR2 are SGHAT and FQNNGV. Trimming cost V 4 bases and J 0 bases; bases outside gene matches: 5.